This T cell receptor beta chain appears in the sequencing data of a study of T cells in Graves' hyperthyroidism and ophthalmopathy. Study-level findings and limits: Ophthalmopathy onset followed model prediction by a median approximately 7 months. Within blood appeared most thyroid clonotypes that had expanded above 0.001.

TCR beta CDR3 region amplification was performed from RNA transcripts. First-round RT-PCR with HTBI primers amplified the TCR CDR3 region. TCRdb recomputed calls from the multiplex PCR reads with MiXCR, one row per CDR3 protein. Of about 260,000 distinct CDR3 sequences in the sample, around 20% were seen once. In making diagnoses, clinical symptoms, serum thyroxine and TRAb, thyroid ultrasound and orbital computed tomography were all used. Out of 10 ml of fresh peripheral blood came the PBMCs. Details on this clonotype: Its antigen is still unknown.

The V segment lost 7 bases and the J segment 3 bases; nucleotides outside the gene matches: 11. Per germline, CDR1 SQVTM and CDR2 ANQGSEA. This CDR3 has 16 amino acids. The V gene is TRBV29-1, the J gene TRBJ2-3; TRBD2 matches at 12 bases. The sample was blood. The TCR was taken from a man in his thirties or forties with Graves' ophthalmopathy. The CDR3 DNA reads TGCAGCGCCCTAGCGGGAGGGCCGTTGAGAACAGATACGCAGTATTTT. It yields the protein CSALAGGPLRTDTQYF.